The 32 T cell receptor beta chains listed next were all sequenced from one sample in a study of control samples from healthy donors and cancer patients. Libraries were prepared by immunoSEQ multiplex PCR; TCRdb keeps only in-frame clonotypes and omits some of them. Of about 51,000 clones listed, 80% are singletons. Sequenced sample: blood. The receptors come from a man between 70 and 80 years old in good health.

The chain uses TRBV7-2 and TRBJ2-1; D might be TRBD2 (5 bases). The CDR3 loop spans 13 amino acids. Germline assignment: CDR1 SGHTA and CDR2 FQGNSA. V was pared by 5 bases and J by 6 bases, with 11 bases between. CDR3 coding DNA: TGTGCCAGCAGCGTCCCTAGCACCAATGAGCAGTTCTTC. It encodes CASSVPSTNEQFF.

This chain uses TRBV6-5 with TRBJ1-5; possibly TRBD1 for D (6 bases). Trimming took off 6 bases at V and 0 bases at J, with 12 bases between the two ends. Germline V CDR1 and CDR2: MNHEY, SVGAGI. The CDR3 extends over 15 amino acids. CDR3 sequence (DNA): TGTGCCAGCAGGGGGGGGGCCCTTAGCAATCAGCCCCAGCATTTT. As protein: CASRGGALSNQPQHF.

The V and J genes are TRBV19 and TRBJ1-5; the match to TRBD1 covers 8 bases. J lost 1 base, V lost 7 bases, and 15 bases had no gene match. The germline V gene encodes CDR1 LNHDA and CDR2 SQIVND (reference sequence). This CDR3 spans 18 amino acids. CDR3 amino acids: CASTLGTGGLASNQPQHF. The CDR3 bases are TGTGCCAGTACCCTAGGAACAGGGGGTTTAGCGAGCAATCAGCCCCAGCATTTT.

This clone was found a few times. The chain uses TRBV5-5 and TRBJ1-6; maybe TRBD1 (5 bases). This CDR3 spans 14 amino acids. V lost 5 bases and J 8 bases, leaving 14 bases between the germline ends. The germline V gene has CDR1 SGHKS and CDR2 YYEKEE (reference sequence). As DNA, the CDR3 is TGTGCCAGCAGGCGGGGCAGTAGTGATTCACCCCTCCACTTT. Translating it yields CASRRGSSDSPLHF.

The chain joins TRBV6-5 to TRBJ2-5; maybe TRBD2 (5 bases). Trimming removed 8 bases at V and 4 bases at J, with 8 bases between. Germline assignment: CDR1 MNHEY and CDR2 SVGAGI. This CDR3 region has 11 residues. CDR3 protein: CASLRGETQYF. DNA for the CDR3: TGTGCCAGCCTCCGGGGAGAGACCCAGTACTTC.

The CDR3: CAWGMNNENNQPQHF. The CDR3 nucleotides read TGTGCCTGGGGCATGAACAACGAGAACAATCAGCCCCAGCATTTT. The chain joins TRBV30 to TRBJ1-5; D remains ambiguous. With 5 bases removed from V and 3 bases from J, the gap between germline ends came to 17 bases. CDR1 is GTSNPN, CDR2 SVGIG, per germline (reference sequence). CDR3 length equals 15 residues.

V gene TRBV5-1 combines with J gene TRBJ1-5; TRBD1 is a possible D gene (5 bases). The CDR3 length is 17 residues. CDR1 is SGHRS, CDR2 YFSETQ, per germline. Trimming removed 3 bases from V and 4 bases from J, with 20 bases in between. CDR3 residues: CASSSGIMGPENQPQHF. The CDR3 coding sequence is TGCGCCAGCAGCTCCGGGATAATGGGGCCGGAGAATCAGCCCCAGCATTTT.

The chain couples TRBV27 to TRBJ1-1; D ambiguous. Trimming left V 5 bases short and J 0 bases short, with 13 bases between. From germline, CDR1 is MNHEY and CDR2 SMNVEV (reference sequence). CDR3 length: 15 residues. For the CDR3, the DNA is TGTGCCAGCAGTACCGGAACAATCATGAACACTGAAGCTTTCTTT. This encodes CASSTGTIMNTEAFF.

The chain couples TRBV27 to TRBJ1-2; the D gene is possibly TRBD1 (5 bases). V lost 3 bases and J lost 2, with 13 bases in between. Looked up from germline, CDR1 is MNHEY and CDR2 is SMNVEV (reference sequence). The CDR3 extends over 15 amino acids. Written as DNA, the CDR3 is TGTGCCAGCAGTTTGGGGGACCCCGTGAACTATGGCTACACCTTC. This encodes CASSLGDPVNYGYTF.

V gene TRBV5-1 combines with J gene TRBJ2-1; D is perhaps TRBD1 (7 bases). V was cut by 2 bases and J by 8 bases, with 14 bases left in between. Germline V CDR1 and CDR2: SGHRS, YFSETQ. The CDR3 runs to 14 residues. CDR3 loop: CASSFRQGGDEQFF. The CDR3 DNA follows: TGCGCCAGCAGCTTTCGACAGGGAGGCGATGAGCAGTTCTTC. Complete variable domain (other parts from reference TRBV5-1 and TRBJ2-1): KAGVTQTPRYLIKTRGQQVTLSCSPISGHRSVSWYQQTPGQGLQFLFEYFSETQRNKGNFPGRFSGRQFSNSRSEMNVSTLELGDSALYLCASSFRQGGDEQFFGPGTRLTVL.

J is TRBJ1-2 and V is TRBV30; unclear D gene. The V and J ends lost 3 bases and 8 bases respectively, with 16 bases between them. CDR3 length: 13 residues. Germline V gene sequence: CDR1 GTSNPN, CDR2 SVGIG (reference sequence). The CDR3 loop reads CAWSVPTVWGYTF. The CDR3 DNA follows: TGTGCCTGGAGCGTACCCACAGTATGGGGCTACACCTTC.

J is TRBJ1-5 and V is TRBV5-8; no clear D. Germline CDR1 SGHTS, CDR2 YDEGEE. V was clipped by 0 bases and J by 0 bases, with 7 bases between them. There are 15 residues in the CDR3. As DNA, the CDR3 is TGTGCCAGCAGCTTGGCAGGTTATAGCAATCAGCCCCAGCATTTT. Amino acid sequence: CASSLAGYSNQPQHF.

The chain links TRBV4-2 to TRBJ2-3; 7 bases agree with TRBD2. From germline, CDR1 is LGHNA and CDR2 YNFKEQ. This CDR3 region has 16 residues. The V gene end was trimmed by 0 bases and the J gene end by 4 bases; junction bases not matched to a gene: 7. In DNA, the CDR3 is TGTGCCAGCAGCCAAGATGAATGGGGGGGGTCAGATACGCAGTATTTT. The encoded protein is CASSQDEWGGSDTQYF.

The gene calls are TRBV6-6 and TRBJ1-2, with 9 nucleotides matching TRBD1. CDR1 MNHNY and CDR2 SVGAGI come from the germline V gene (reference sequence). J lost 6 bases, V lost 4 bases, and 9 bases had no gene match. The CDR3 loop spans 15 amino acids. In nucleotides, the CDR3 is TGTGCCAGCAGTTTGGACAGGGGATCGGAAAATGGCTACACCTTC. This gives the protein CASSLDRGSENGYTF.

J is TRBJ1-1 and V is TRBV10-3; no clear D. The CDR3 is 13 residues long. Germline lookup yields CDR1 ENHRY and CDR2 SYGVKD. Trimming stripped 6 bases from V and 2 bases from J, with 10 bases between. The CDR3 sequence: CAIRLDLNTEAFF. CDR3 nucleotide sequence: TGTGCCATCAGGTTGGACCTCAACACTGAAGCTTTCTTT.

The rearrangement uses TRBV14 and TRBJ2-2; D is ambiguous. Germline CDR1 SGHDN, CDR2 FVKESK. The length of the CDR3 is 13 residues. Trimming pared 0 bases from V and 4 bases from J, leaving 3 bases between. CDR3 amino acids: CASSQDLTGELFF. CDR3 nucleotides: TGTGCCAGCAGCCAAGATCTCACCGGGGAGCTGTTTTTT.

This chain joins TRBV28 and TRBJ2-7; 8 nucleotides agree with TRBD1. The length of the CDR3 is 14 residues. CDR1 is MDHEN, CDR2 SYDVKM, per germline. V lost 8 bases, J lost 4 bases, and 10 bases stayed unmatched. CDR3 sequence: CASGPGTGFYEQYF. The CDR3 nucleotides are TGTGCCAGCGGGCCCGGGACAGGATTTTACGAGCAGTACTTC.

The rearrangement joins TRBV5-4 to TRBJ2-3; 9 nucleotides match TRBD1. Germline V gene sequence: CDR1 SGHNT, CDR2 YYREEE (reference sequence). J gave up 2 bases and V 6 bases, and 10 bases lay outside the gene matches. The CDR3 loop spans 16 amino acids. CDR3 DNA: TGTGCCAGCAAACTAGGACAGGGGTTTATCACAGATACGCAGTATTTT. Translated, it gives CASKLGQGFITDTQYF.

The V call is TRBV30, the J call TRBJ1-2; D remains ambiguous. The V end lost 3 bases, the J end lost 5 bases, and 13 bases lay between the germline ends. Germline V gene data show CDR1 as GTSNPN and CDR2 as SVGIG (reference sequence). The CDR3 covers 13 residues. CDR3 amino acids: CAWRGGRGYGYTF. The CDR3, as DNA: TGTGCCTGGAGAGGAGGGCGCGGGTATGGCTACACCTTC.

This clone was detected a few times. CDR3 DNA: TGTGCCAGCAGTTATCCCGGGACCGACACCGGGGAGCTGTTTTTT. Translating it yields CASSYPGTDTGELFF. The chain is built from TRBV28 and TRBJ2-2; D tentatively reads TRBD1 or TRBD2 (5 bases each). Germline V gives CDR1 MDHEN, CDR2 SYDVKM. The length of the CDR3 is 15 residues. V was trimmed by 4 bases and J by 3 bases, leaving 12 bases between them.

V usage is TRBV5-1 and J usage is TRBJ1-1; D unclear. The CDR3 is made up of 14 amino acids. Trimming removed 3 bases at V and 0 bases at J, with 9 bases between. Germline V gene sequence: CDR1 SGHRS, CDR2 YFSETQ. Here the CDR3 reads CASSWNLMNTEAFF. The CDR3 nucleotides read TGCGCCAGCAGCTGGAACCTTATGAACACTGAAGCTTTCTTT.

This chain uses TRBV5-4 with TRBJ2-7; TRBD2 agrees at 7 bases. CDR3 length: 16 residues. Germline V gene sequence: CDR1 SGHNT, CDR2 YYREEE (reference sequence). J was trimmed by 0 bases and V by 4 bases; bases with no gene match: 10. Here the CDR3 reads CASSTFTGGSSYEQYF. The CDR3 DNA follows: TGTGCCAGCAGCACCTTTACGGGAGGAAGCTCCTACGAGCAGTACTTC. Looking up the rest from reference TRBV5-4 and TRBJ2-7 gives the full variable domain: ETGVTQSPTHLIKTRGQQVTLRCSSQSGHNTVSWYQQALGQGPQFIFQYYREEENGRGNFPPRFSGLQFPNYSSELNVNALELDDSALYLCASSTFTGGSSYEQYFGPGTRLTVT.

The V and J genes are TRBV28 and TRBJ2-7, with TRBD2 matching 7 bases. Germline V CDR1 and CDR2: MDHEN, SYDVKM. This CDR3 region has 15 residues. The ends lost 5 bases at V and 4 bases at J; junction bases unmatched: 11. CDR3 DNA: TGTGCCAGCAGTCCCCCCCTAGCGGCCCCGTACGAGCAGTACTTC. This codes for CASSPPLAAPYEQYF.

The sample holds one count of this clone. V usage is TRBV21-1 and J usage is TRBJ1-6. TRBV21-1 is described as a pseudogene. The CDR3 is 18 amino acids. The CDR3 nucleotides are TGTGCCAGCAGCAAAGGGCTTCCGGGCTACTCCTATAATTCACCCCTCCACTTT. This translates into CASSKGLPGYSYNSPLHF.

The V gene is TRBV7-8, the J gene TRBJ2-1; maybe TRBD1 (6 bases). CDR1 SGHVS and CDR2 FQNEAQ come from the germline V gene. The CDR3 consists of 15 residues. With 2 bases removed from V and 5 bases from J, the gap between germline ends came to 13 bases. DNA for the CDR3: TGTGCCAGCAGCTTACACCTCACAGGGAACAATGAGCAGTTCTTC. Its translation is CASSLHLTGNNEQFF.

The DNA of the CDR3 is TGTGCCAGCAGTGAAGGACAGCTAAGGTACGAGCAGTACTTC. It is translated as CASSEGQLRYEQYF. The J gene is TRBJ2-7, the V gene TRBV2; D is possibly TRBD1 (5 bases). CDR3 size: 14 residues. Trimming removed 1 base at V and 4 bases at J, with 11 bases between. Germline assignment: CDR1 SNHLY and CDR2 FYNNEI.

The rearrangement links TRBV7-2 to TRBJ1-2; no clear D. V gave up 6 bases and J gave up 0 bases, with 17 bases separating them. CDR1 and CDR2 from the germline V gene are SGHTA and FQGNSA. This CDR3 comprises 16 residues. The DNA for the CDR3 is TGTGCCAGCAGTTATTATCCGGGAGCTACTAACTATGGCTACACCTTC. It translates to CASSYYPGATNYGYTF.

In its sample, this clone was seen a few times. The chain carries TRBV28 and TRBJ1-2; D not certain. The CDR3 has 18 amino acids. V lost 3 bases to trimming and J lost 1 base, with 21 bases between them. Per germline, CDR1 MDHEN and CDR2 SYDVKM. CDR3 amino acids: CASSFLRRRSSFNYGYTF. CDR3 coding DNA: TGTGCCAGCAGTTTTCTGCGCAGGCGTTCTTCCTTTAACTATGGCTACACCTTC.

The V gene is TRBV7-3, the J gene TRBJ1-6, with D maybe TRBD1 (6 bases). CDR1 and CDR2 from the germline V gene are SGHTA and FQGTGA. V lost 0 bases to trimming and J lost 4 bases, with 16 bases between them. The CDR3 covers 18 residues. The CDR3 loop is CASSLTGGLGTYNSPLHF. DNA for the CDR3: TGTGCCAGCAGCTTAACGGGAGGCCTTGGGACATATAATTCACCCCTCCACTTT.

This chain joins TRBV4-2 and TRBJ1-3; D might be TRBD1 (5 bases). This CDR3 has 17 residues. In germline, CDR1 is LGHNA, CDR2 YNFKEQ. Trimming pared 3 bases from V and 4 bases from J, leaving 19 bases between. This chain's CDR3 is CASSHLLRGGEGNTIYF. The CDR3 DNA reads as TGTGCCAGCAGCCACTTGCTTCGGGGAGGGGAGGGAAACACCATATATTTT.

V and J are TRBV5-4 and TRBJ2-1; 10 bases are a match to TRBD2. J gave up 4 bases and V 4 bases, and 14 bases lay outside the gene matches. This CDR3 has 18 residues. Germline CDR1 is SGHNT and CDR2 is YYREEE (reference sequence). CDR3 DNA sequence: TGTGCCAGCAGCCCCTCCAGGGGTAGCGGGGGGATTTACAATGAGCAGTTCTTC. This translates into CASSPSRGSGGIYNEQFF.

Comment on this clone: The same CDR3 can be traced to other DNA sequences in this sample. The J gene is TRBJ1-4, the V gene TRBV20-1; 9 positions agree with TRBD1. Germline trimming cut 3 bases from V and 8 bases from J; bases unmatched to any gene: 7. The CDR3 sequence is 14 residues long. Germline V gene data show CDR1 as DFQATT and CDR2 as SNEGSKA (reference sequence). This chain's CDR3 is CSASPGQGNEKLFF. CDR3 nucleotides: TGCAGTGCTAGTCCGGGACAGGGAAACGAAAAACTGTTTTTT.